This passage covers 10 T cell receptor beta chains from one sample sequenced in a study of CD8+ T cells in alopecia areata. Extracted RNA was reverse transcribed into cDNA, the sequencing template. Using immunoSEQ multiplex PCR, the repertoire was profiled, and TCRdb retains in-frame clones only, with some absent. The profile covers 100,000 to 150,000 clones, with approximately 47% appearing a single time and 10% taken by the ten largest. Sequenced input: NKG2D-low CD8+ T cells sorted from blood. All receptors derive from a human donor with alopecia areata.

The V call is TRBV29-1, the J call TRBJ2-2, with 14 bases fitting TRBD2. The CDR3 contains 16 residues. Unmatched junction bases numbered 6, after V lost 7 bases and J lost 2 bases. CDR1 and CDR2 from the germline V gene are SQVTM and ANQGSEA. For the CDR3, the DNA is TGCAGCGCCCTGGGACTAGCGGGGGAAAACACCGGGGAGCTGTTTTTT. Translated: CSALGLAGENTGELFF.

The CDR3 spells CAISEGAYEQYF. For the CDR3, the DNA is TGTGCCATCAGTGAGGGGGCGTACGAGCAGTACTTC. This chain uses TRBV10-3 with TRBJ2-7; TRBD1 might be the D (5 bases). The germline gives CDR1 ENHRY, CDR2 SYGVKD. The CDR3 contains 12 residues. V lost 2 bases and J lost 4, with 6 bases in between.

In this sample, this clone turned up once. The chain joins TRBV5-1 to TRBJ1-1; TRBD1 is a possible D gene (6 bases). Trimming stripped 5 bases from V and 4 bases from J, with 12 bases between. The CDR3 totals 13 residues. Germline CDR1 reads SGHRS; CDR2 reads YFSETQ. DNA of the CDR3: TGCGCCAGCAGACTGTCAGGGGTCACTGAAGCTTTCTTT. As protein: CASRLSGVTEAFF.

This clone was seen only a few times. The V call is TRBV7-9, the J call TRBJ2-7; 8 bases align to TRBD1. CDR3 length: 15 residues. Germline V gives CDR1 SEHNR, CDR2 FQNEAQ (reference sequence). V was clipped by 5 bases and J by 0 bases; unmatched bases: 6. The CDR3 DNA follows: TGTGCCAGCAGCCCAGTCGGGACAGGCTCCTACGAGCAGTACTTC. The encoded protein is CASSPVGTGSYEQYF.

This rearrangement joins TRBV4-3 to TRBJ2-6; D perhaps matches TRBD2 (6 bases). Looked up from germline, CDR1 is LGHNA and CDR2 is YSLEER. Trimming pared 4 bases from V and 1 base from J, leaving 14 bases between. CDR3 length: 17 residues. CDR3 amino acids: CASSPDAGWSGANVLTF. The DNA for the CDR3 is TGCGCCAGCAGCCCCGACGCGGGGTGGTCTGGGGCCAACGTCCTGACTTTC.

This clone was found a few times. The chain couples TRBV30 to TRBJ2-6; D unresolved. The CDR3 sequence is 12 residues long. Germline CDR1 and CDR2: GTSNPN and SVGIG (reference sequence). Trimming took 4 bases from V and 3 from J, leaving 4 bases between them. The CDR3 protein is CAWKIGANVLTF. The CDR3 DNA reads TGTGCCTGGAAAATTGGGGCCAACGTCCTGACTTTC.

V usage is TRBV30 and J usage is TRBJ1-1; TRBD1 aligns across 7 bases. After removal of 5 bases from V and 3 bases from J, the junction contained 0 bases not matched to a gene. Germline V gives CDR1 GTSNPN, CDR2 SVGIG (reference sequence). The CDR3 has 11 residues. The DNA of the CDR3 is TGTGCCTGGGACAGGGACACTGAAGCTTTCTTT. It yields the protein CAWDRDTEAFF.

The V gene is TRBV4-3, the J gene TRBJ2-1; D might be TRBD2 (7 bases). Trimming removed 3 bases at V and 10 bases at J, with 10 bases between. Germline CDR1 reads LGHNA; CDR2 reads YSLEER. The CDR3 has 12 amino acids. The DNA of the CDR3 is TGCGCCAGCAGCCAGGGAGGGGGAGAGCAGTTCTTC. Translation: CASSQGGGEQFF.

This chain uses TRBV5-4 with TRBJ2-3, with D unresolved. The CDR3 length is 12 residues. In germline, CDR1 is SGHNT, CDR2 YYREEE (reference sequence). The V end was cut by 0 bases, the J end by 9 bases, with 8 bases between. The DNA of the CDR3 is TGTGCCAGCAGCTTGGACCCCGGGACGCAGTATTTT. Protein: CASSLDPGTQYF.

The rearrangement uses TRBV5-6 and TRBJ2-1, with TRBD2 matching over 8 bases. Trimming took 4 bases from V and 6 from J; bases not matched to a gene: 6. The CDR3 extends over 14 amino acids. Germline assignment: CDR1 SGHDT and CDR2 YYEEEE. The CDR3: CASSPGLVGNEQFF. CDR3 sequence (DNA): TGTGCCAGCAGCCCGGGACTAGTCGGCAATGAGCAGTTCTTC.